The rows below give T cell receptor beta chains drawn from one sample of a study of blood T cell repertoires in COVID-19. The repertoire was sequenced with immunoSEQ multiplex PCR; TCRdb's copy has only in-frame clones and lacks some. This repertoire shows roughly 160,000 clones, about nine tenths found once; its top ten account for about 2%. The source material was peripheral blood. The receptor set was obtained from a man younger than 35 with acute or convalescent COVID-19. The CDR3 runs from the conserved cysteine through the conserved F or W. The D gene is left open where the match is weak. The listing skips clone size in some rows; elsewhere it reads once, few, many or a size class.

>TRBV15|-|TRBJ2-2|TRBD2
TGTGCCACCAGCAGAGGACTAGCGGGAGAGGCCGGGGAGCTGTTTTTT
CATSRGLAGEAGELFF
>TRBV7-9|-|TRBJ2-5|TRBD1
TGTGCCAGCAGCTTGGACAGGGCGGAGGAGACCCAGTACTTC
CASSLDRAEETQYF
>TRBV5-4|-|TRBJ2-7|TRBD1
TGTGCCAGCAGCCCGGACAGGGACAACGAGCAGTACTTC
CASSPDRDNEQYF
>TRBV12-3/TRBV12-4|-|TRBJ1-2|TRBD1
TGTGCCAGCAGACCCGGGACAGGTGATGGCTACACCTTC
CASRPGTGDGYTF
>TRBV7-9|-|TRBJ2-3|TRBD2
TGTGCCAGCAGACTAGGACTAGTTTCTAGCACAGATACGCAGTATTTT
CASRLGLVSSTDTQYF
>TRBV9|-|TRBJ2-1|TRBD2
TGTGCCAGCAGCGTTTCTAGCGGGAGGAACCATGAGCAGTTCTTC
CASSVSSGRNHEQFF
>TRBV3-1/TRBV3-2|-|TRBJ1-2|-
TGTGCCAGCAGCCAAGGACTCATCTATGGCTACACCTTC
CASSQGLIYGYTF
>TRBV6-6|-|TRBJ2-7|-
TGTGCCAGCAGTTCCCGCACGGGGAGCTCCTACGAGCAGTACTTC
CASSSRTGSSYEQYF
>TRBV11-3|-|TRBJ2-1|-
TGTGCCAGCAGCTTAATGGCGGACAATGAGCAGTTCTTC
CASSLMADNEQFF
>TRBV27|-|TRBJ1-6|TRBD1
TGTGCCAGCAGTTTGTGGCTTGGGACAGGGAGTTCACCCCTCCACTTT
CASSLWLGTGSSPLHF
>TRBV5-1|few|TRBJ2-3|TRBD2
TGCGCCAGCAGCTTGGGGACTAGCGGGACTAGCACAGATACGCAGTATTTT
CASSLGTSGTSTDTQYF
>TRBV9|-|TRBJ1-1|-
TGTGCCAGCAGCGCGCACAGGTTGCACACTGAAGCTTTCTTT
CASSAHRLHTEAFF
>TRBV21-1|once|TRBJ2-1|-
TGTGCCAGCAGCTCCACGAGGGAGCGGGAGCGGCGGAATGAGCAGTTCTTC
CASSSTRERERRNEQFF
>TRBV6-5|few|TRBJ1-6|TRBD1
TGTGCCAGCAGTCAGGGACAGGGGACTTCACCCCTCCACTTT
CASSQGQGTSPLHF
>TRBV21-1|-|TRBJ2-7|-
TGTGCCAGCAGCAAGGTGGGCAGGGGAGACCACGAGCAGTACTTC
CASSKVGRGDHEQYF
>TRBV5-1|-|TRBJ2-3|TRBD1
TGCGCCAGCAGCGCTGGACAGGGGTACACAGATACGCAGTATTTT
CASSAGQGYTDTQYF
>TRBV29-1|once|TRBJ2-4|TRBD2
TGCAGCGTGCGAAGGACTAGCGGAATACTAGCCAAAAACATTCAGTACTTC
CSVRRTSGILAKNIQYF
>TRBV9|once|TRBJ1-1|-
TGTGCCAGCAGCGTCCCCCCGTTAAATCCTAAGATTCGGAACACTGAAGCTTTCTTT
CASSVPPLNPKIRNTEAFF
>TRBV5-1|-|TRBJ2-2|TRBD2
TGCGCCAGCAGCTTGCGGCGGGAGCTCCTGGGGGGGGAGCTGTTTTTT
CASSLRRELLGGELFF
>TRBV4-2|-|TRBJ1-1|-
TGTGCCAGCAGCCAAGATCCGGGGGACACTGAAGCTTTCTTT
CASSQDPGDTEAFF
>TRBV7-9|-|TRBJ1-3|TRBD1
TGTGCCAGCAGCCCTCAGGGGGAGGCTGGAAACACCATATATTTT
CASSPQGEAGNTIYF
>TRBV7-6|-|TRBJ1-1|TRBD1
TGTGCCAGCAGTCCACTGGGGACAGGGAGTCCCACTGAAGCTTTCTTT
CASSPLGTGSPTEAFF
>TRBV6-5|-|TRBJ2-2|TRBD1
TGTGCCAGCAGTTTAGAGGGGGCGACCGGGGAGCTGTTTTTT
CASSLEGATGELFF
>TRBV19|-|TRBJ2-3|-
TGTGCCAGTAGTATTAGCGCCTCTAGCACAGATACGCAGTATTTT
CASSISASSTDTQYF
>TRBV12-3/TRBV12-4|-|TRBJ1-2|TRBD1
TGTGCCAGCAGTAACAGGGGGCGAGGCTACACCTTC
CASSNRGRGYTF
>TRBV19|-|TRBJ1-4|-
TGTGCCAGTAGTATAGACGGAGTCTTTAATGAAAAACTGTTTTTT
CASSIDGVFNEKLFF
>TRBV5-4|-|TRBJ1-1|-
TGTGCCAGCAGCTCTCAGACGGGGGAAACTGAAGCTTTCTTT
CASSSQTGETEAFF
>TRBV19|-|TRBJ2-1|TRBD2
TGTGCCAGTAGCATGGGACTAGCGGGAACGAGCTCCTACAATGAGCAGTTCTTC
CASSMGLAGTSSYNEQFF
>TRBV5-8|-|TRBJ1-2|-
TGTGCCAGCAGCCGATGGACAGTTAACTATGGCTACACCTTC
CASSRWTVNYGYTF
>TRBV5-1|-|TRBJ2-7|-
TGCGCCAGCAGCTTGGCAGCGGACGCGGGGATCTACGAGCAGTACTTC
CASSLAADAGIYEQYF
>TRBV30|-|TRBJ1-5|TRBD1
TGTGCCTGGAGGGACAGGGTTTTGGACCAGCCCCAGCATTTT
CAWRDRVLDQPQHF
>TRBV5-6|-|TRBJ1-1|TRBD1
TGTGCCAGCAGCGGAGCGGGACAGGGAATTACTGAAGCTTTCTTT
CASSGAGQGITEAFF
>TRBV6-1|few|TRBJ2-7|TRBD2
TGTGCCAGCAGTGAACGGGGGACTAGCCCCGAGCAGTACTTC
CASSERGTSPEQYF
>TRBV2|once|TRBJ1-1|-
TGTGCCAGCAGTGGGCCGGCTGGGAGGAGCACTGAAGCTTTCTTT
CASSGPAGRSTEAFF
>TRBV12-3/TRBV12-4|-|TRBJ2-2|-
TGTGCCAGCAGTTTACGGGACACCGGGGAGCTGTTTTTT
CASSLRDTGELFF
>TRBV24-1|-|TRBJ2-1|TRBD2
TGTGCCACCAGTGAAAGCGGGAGGGCCCACAATGAGCAGTTCTTC
CATSESGRAHNEQFF
>TRBV27|-|TRBJ1-5|-
TGTGCCAGCAGTTTGACGGGTCAGCCCCAGCATTTT
CASSLTGQPQHF
>TRBV10-3|-|TRBJ2-1|TRBD1
TGTGCCATCAGTGAGTTGACAGGGGTGGGCCACAATGAGCAGTTCTTC
CAISELTGVGHNEQFF
>TRBV11-2|few|TRBJ2-1|TRBD1
TGTGCCAGCAGCTTTGGACAGGCCAACTACAATGAGCAGTTCTTC
CASSFGQANYNEQFF
>TRBV7-2|-|TRBJ2-1|TRBD2
TGTGCCAGCAGCTTAAATTTGCGAGGACTAGAGTACAATGAGCAGTTCTTC
CASSLNLRGLEYNEQFF